This is a list of T cell receptor beta chains from one sample in a study of shared clonotypes between healthy human individuals. TCRdb's table, derived via immunoSEQ multiplex PCR, lists solely in-frame clones and lacks some. The data hold 300,000 to 350,000 clones, with about 70% observed a single time. Sequenced input: memory CD4+ T cells sorted from blood. Every receptor here comes from a man aged 25 to 45 in good health. CDR3s include the opening cysteine and the closing phenylalanine or tryptophan. A D gene is named only where the DNA matches it firmly. The size field is filled for only some rows; it gives once, few, many or a size class.

clone_size: -; j_call: TRBJ1-1; d_call: -; v_call: TRBV10-1; cdr3_aa: CASSMDMGGDEAFF; cdr3_nt: TGCGCCAGCAGTATGGATATGGGGGGGGATGAAGCTTTCTTT
clone_size: -; j_call: TRBJ1-2; d_call: -; v_call: TRBV6-5; cdr3_aa: CASRPTGVRNGYTF; cdr3_nt: TGTGCCAGCAGGCCAACGGGAGTGAGAAATGGCTACACCTTC
clone_size: -; j_call: TRBJ2-5; d_call: TRBD2; v_call: TRBV5-1; cdr3_aa: CASGLLAIQETQYF; cdr3_nt: TGCGCCAGCGGCTTACTAGCGATCCAAGAGACCCAGTACTTC
clone_size: once; j_call: TRBJ2-5; d_call: -; v_call: TRBV7-2; cdr3_aa: CASSLVDSGSRYF; cdr3_nt: TGTGCCAGCAGCTTAGTCGACAGCGGCAGCCGGTACTTC
clone_size: -; j_call: TRBJ2-2; d_call: TRBD2; v_call: TRBV5-4; cdr3_aa: CASSPGLAGLTGELFF; cdr3_nt: TGTGCCAGCAGTCCGGGACTAGCGGGACTCACCGGGGAGCTGTTTTTT
clone_size: -; j_call: TRBJ2-3; d_call: -; v_call: TRBV28; cdr3_aa: CASSLAGVQTDTQYF; cdr3_nt: TGTGCCAGCAGTTTAGCTGGAGTTCAAACAGATACGCAGTATTTT
clone_size: once; j_call: TRBJ2-4; d_call: TRBD1; v_call: TRBV29-1; cdr3_aa: CSAVPGQKRNIQYF; cdr3_nt: TGCAGCGCCGTGCCGGGACAGAAAAGAAACATTCAGTACTTC
clone_size: -; j_call: TRBJ2-6; d_call: TRBD1; v_call: TRBV5-1; cdr3_aa: CASRLGQGQNVLTF; cdr3_nt: TGCGCCAGCAGGCTCGGACAGGGACAGAACGTCCTGACTTTC
clone_size: -; j_call: TRBJ1-2; d_call: -; v_call: TRBV27; cdr3_aa: CASSERTQGYGYTF; cdr3_nt: TGTGCCAGCAGTGAGCGAACTCAGGGCTATGGCTACACCTTC
clone_size: few; j_call: TRBJ1-5; d_call: -; v_call: TRBV7-9; cdr3_aa: CASKGEGNQPQHF; cdr3_nt: TGTGCCAGCAAAGGGGAGGGCAATCAGCCCCAGCATTTT
clone_size: -; j_call: TRBJ2-5; d_call: -; v_call: TRBV2; cdr3_aa: CASSVDHQETQYF; cdr3_nt: TGTGCCAGCAGTGTGGATCACCAAGAGACCCAGTACTTC